Listed below are T cell receptor beta chains from one sample, sequenced in a study of blood T cell repertoires in COVID-19. Clones were sequenced by immunoSEQ multiplex PCR, and TCRdb holds only the in-frame ones, with some missing. This table holds about 170,000 clones, approximately 89% found once. The specimen sequenced was peripheral blood. These receptors all stem from a man between 65 and 79 years old with acute or convalescent COVID-19. Each CDR3 is given with its conserved first and last residue. A D gene is named only where the DNA matches it firmly. Some rows have no size entry. The others give once, few or many, or a class for an expanded clone.

size: few; V: TRBV7-3; D: TRBD2; J: TRBJ2-1; CDR3: CASSSGRAVEQFF; DNA: TGTGCCAGCAGCTCCGGGAGGGCCGTAGAGCAGTTCTTC
size: NA; V: TRBV27; D: NA; J: TRBJ1-1; CDR3: CASSLGRGVEAFF; DNA: TGTGCCAGCAGTTTAGGCAGGGGAGTTGAAGCTTTCTTT
size: NA; V: TRBV20-1; D: NA; J: TRBJ1-1; CDR3: CSAASPTEAFF; DNA: TGCAGTGCCGCAAGCCCAACTGAAGCTTTCTTT
size: NA; V: TRBV23-1; D: TRBD1; J: TRBJ2-7; CDR3: CASSPWTGSYYEQYF; DNA: TGCGCCAGCAGTCCATGGACAGGGAGTTACTACGAGCAGTACTTC
size: NA; V: TRBV3-1/TRBV3-2; D: NA; J: TRBJ1-1; CDR3: CASSLNSNTEAFF; DNA: TGTGCCAGCAGCCTAAACTCGAACACTGAAGCTTTCTTT
size: NA; V: TRBV4-3; D: TRBD1; J: TRBJ2-7; CDR3: CASSRGGTGAYEQYF; DNA: TGCGCCAGCAGCCGAGGTGGCACAGGGGCCTACGAGCAGTACTTC
size: NA; V: TRBV11-2; D: NA; J: TRBJ1-1; CDR3: CASSSLTPEAFF; DNA: TGTGCCAGCAGCTCTCTGACACCTGAAGCTTTCTTT
size: NA; V: TRBV5-4; D: TRBD1; J: TRBJ1-5; CDR3: CASSLDPRDRGPEGNQPQHF; DNA: TGTGCCAGCAGCTTGGATCCCCGGGACAGGGGGCCCGAAGGCAATCAGCCCCAGCATTTT
size: NA; V: TRBV10-3; D: NA; J: TRBJ2-3; CDR3: CAISRESDTQYF; DNA: TGTGCCATCAGTCGGGAATCAGATACGCAGTATTTT
size: NA; V: TRBV28; D: NA; J: TRBJ2-1; CDR3: CASSLGARGWGTYNEQFF; DNA: TGTGCCAGCAGTTTAGGGGCCAGGGGATGGGGCACCTACAATGAGCAGTTCTTC
size: NA; V: TRBV5-6; D: NA; J: TRBJ2-6; CDR3: CASSPSGPGANVLTF; DNA: TGTGCCAGCAGCCCCTCGGGTCCTGGGGCCAACGTCCTGACTTTC
size: NA; V: TRBV12-3/TRBV12-4; D: TRBD1; J: TRBJ2-4; CDR3: CASSSDRGGIQYF; DNA: TGTGCCAGCAGTTCCGACAGGGGGGGCATTCAGTACTTC
size: NA; V: TRBV10-3; D: TRBD1; J: TRBJ1-4; CDR3: CAIRRQGEEKLFF; DNA: TGTGCCATCAGAAGACAGGGGGAAGAAAAACTGTTTTTT
size: NA; V: TRBV7-8; D: NA; J: TRBJ1-4; CDR3: CASHGTGATNEKLFF; DNA: TGTGCCAGCCACGGAACGGGTGCAACTAATGAAAAACTGTTTTTT
size: NA; V: TRBV18; D: NA; J: TRBJ1-2; CDR3: CASSSAQDRSYGYTF; DNA: TGTGCCAGCTCATCAGCCCAAGACAGGAGCTATGGCTACACCTTC
size: once; V: TRBV5-4; D: TRBD1; J: TRBJ1-6; CDR3: CASSENSGGAPLHF; DNA: TGTGCCAGCAGCGAAAACTCAGGGGGAGCACCCCTCCACTTT
size: NA; V: TRBV5-1; D: NA; J: TRBJ2-7; CDR3: CASSFRESDEQYF; DNA: TGCGCCAGCAGCTTCCGGGAGTCGGACGAGCAGTACTTC
size: NA; V: TRBV4-1; D: NA; J: TRBJ1-5; CDR3: CASSRRDGTNQPQHF; DNA: TGCGCCAGCAGCCGCCGGGACGGGACAAATCAGCCCCAGCATTTT
size: NA; V: TRBV5-1; D: TRBD1; J: TRBJ2-7; CDR3: CASSLEQGSEQYF; DNA: TGCGCCAGCAGCTTGGAACAGGGGTCCGAGCAGTACTTC
size: NA; V: TRBV9; D: TRBD1; J: TRBJ1-6; CDR3: CASSVRGTENSPLHF; DNA: TGTGCCAGCAGCGTCAGGGGGACGGAGAATTCACCCCTCCACTTT
size: NA; V: TRBV2; D: NA; J: TRBJ2-3; CDR3: CASRRESDTQYF; DNA: TGTGCCAGCAGGAGGGAGTCAGATACGCAGTATTTT
size: NA; V: TRBV10-3; D: NA; J: TRBJ2-2; CDR3: CAISASGLPPGTGELFF; DNA: TGTGCCATCAGTGCGAGCGGGCTTCCTCCGGGAACCGGGGAGCTGTTTTTT
size: NA; V: TRBV27; D: NA; J: TRBJ2-2; CDR3: CASSFDRINTGELFF; DNA: TGTGCCAGCAGTTTCGACAGGATTAACACCGGGGAGCTGTTTTTT
size: once; V: TRBV4-2; D: NA; J: TRBJ2-2; CDR3: CASSQRTTTTGELFF; DNA: TGTGCCAGCAGCCAACGGACAACCACCACCGGGGAGCTGTTTTTT
size: NA; V: TRBV7-9; D: TRBD2; J: TRBJ2-3; CDR3: CASTPGGGSDTQYF; DNA: TGTGCCAGCACCCCCGGGGGGGGGTCAGATACGCAGTATTTT
size: NA; V: TRBV19; D: TRBD1; J: TRBJ1-3; CDR3: CASSKSTGDSGNTIYF; DNA: TGTGCCAGTAGTAAATCCACAGGGGACTCTGGAAACACCATATATTTT
size: few; V: TRBV10-3; D: NA; J: TRBJ1-5; CDR3: CAISERLPRHQPQHF; DNA: TGTGCCATCAGTGAAAGACTCCCTCGGCATCAGCCCCAGCATTTT